Sequencing of this T cell receptor beta chain was carried out in a study of T-cell memory formation after mild COVID-19. Notes on the study in general: Pre-infection memory held some responding clones, suggesting pre-existing cross-reactive T cells responded. A second wave of clones peaked on day 37, and their SARS-CoV-2 specificity went unconfirmed.

This clonotype was seen repeatedly, ten times or more. Its matching antigen is unknown. There are 15 residues in the CDR3. Germline V gene data show CDR1 as SGHRS and CDR2 as YFSETQ. Trimming pared 4 bases from V and 9 bases from J, leaving 17 bases between. TCRdb used MiXCR to reprocess the 5' RACE reads, holding one entry per CDR3 protein. The data hold roughly 250,000 distinct CDR3 sequences, with about 16% observed a single time. The clonotype originates from a man in his late teens or twenties who had mild COVID-19 (a few samples of this study predate the infection). Cell type and time point are not known. The chain links TRBV5-1 to TRBJ1-6; the D is unclear. The sequencing input was PBMCs or a T cell subset sorted from them (not recorded which). The CDR3, as DNA: TGCGCCAGCAGCCCCCTTGAGGGCCGGGGTTCACCCCTCCACTTT. Translation: CASSPLEGRGSPLHF.